These T cell receptor beta chains were read from a single sample in a study of shared clonotypes between healthy human individuals. The protocol was immunoSEQ multiplex PCR, while the TCRdb copy is restricted to in-frame clones and leaves out a portion. The repertoire consists of a few million clones, with under 95% occurring once and the leading ten covering approximately 0.39%. The specimen was naive CD4+ T cells from PBMCs. The receptors originated from a man aged 18-30 years in good health. Some clones in this sample may be carry-over from other donors' samples. Each CDR3 is given with its conserved first and last residue. Each record gives: J gene, D gene, clone size, V gene, CDR3 protein, CDR3 DNA. A D gene is named only where the DNA matches it firmly. Some rows mark clone size as missing; the rest say once, few, many or name a class of expanded clone.

j_gene: TRBJ2-2; d_gene: -; abundance: -; v_gene: TRBV29-1; CDR3aa: CSVDKDGNTGELFF; CDR3nt: TGCAGCGTTGACAAGGACGGGAACACCGGGGAGCTGTTTTTT
j_gene: TRBJ1-1; d_gene: -; abundance: few; v_gene: TRBV18; CDR3aa: CASSPLSVNTEAFF; CDR3nt: TGTGCCAGCTCACCTCTTTCGGTGAACACTGAAGCTTTCTTT
j_gene: TRBJ2-3; d_gene: -; abundance: -; v_gene: TRBV6-5; CDR3aa: CASSPLGGGTDTQYF; CDR3nt: TGTGCCAGCAGTCCTCTGGGGGGCGGCACAGATACGCAGTATTTT
j_gene: TRBJ2-5; d_gene: -; abundance: -; v_gene: TRBV5-1; CDR3aa: CASSFSPQETQYF; CDR3nt: TGCGCCAGCAGCTTTAGTCCTCAAGAGACCCAGTACTTC
j_gene: TRBJ2-2; d_gene: TRBD1; abundance: -; v_gene: TRBV5-1; CDR3aa: CASSLAGRGHTGELFF; CDR3nt: TGCGCCAGCAGCTTGGCGGGCAGGGGGCATACCGGGGAGCTGTTTTTT
j_gene: TRBJ1-2; d_gene: -; abundance: -; v_gene: TRBV18; CDR3aa: CASSPGQSEGYTF; CDR3nt: TGTGCCAGCTCACCCGGACAATCGGAGGGCTACACCTTC
j_gene: TRBJ2-2; d_gene: -; abundance: -; v_gene: TRBV6-5; CDR3aa: CASSGQLAGELFF; CDR3nt: TGTGCCAGCAGTGGACAGTTGGCCGGGGAGCTGTTTTTT
j_gene: TRBJ2-7; d_gene: TRBD1; abundance: -; v_gene: TRBV7-9; CDR3aa: CASSLVKWDRGSYEQYF; CDR3nt: TGTGCCAGCAGCTTAGTGAAGTGGGACAGGGGATCCTACGAGCAGTACTTC
j_gene: TRBJ1-2; d_gene: -; abundance: -; v_gene: TRBV5-1; CDR3aa: CASSLAESYGYTF; CDR3nt: TGCGCCAGCAGCTTGGCCGAGTCCTATGGCTACACCTTC
j_gene: TRBJ2-2; d_gene: TRBD2; abundance: -; v_gene: TRBV7-3; CDR3aa: CASSLGLAGTGELFF; CDR3nt: TGTGCCAGCAGCCTCGGACTAGCGGGCACCGGGGAGCTGTTTTTT
j_gene: TRBJ1-2; d_gene: -; abundance: -; v_gene: TRBV6-1; CDR3aa: CASSELVPGPPGYTF; CDR3nt: TGTGCCAGCAGTGAATTGGTACCAGGTCCTCCTGGCTACACCTTC
j_gene: TRBJ2-7; d_gene: -; abundance: once; v_gene: TRBV2; CDR3aa: CASNRDGTYEQYF; CDR3nt: TGTGCCAGCAACCGGGACGGTACCTACGAGCAGTACTTC
j_gene: TRBJ2-3; d_gene: TRBD2; abundance: -; v_gene: TRBV28; CDR3aa: CASSLYGGRALGTDTQYF; CDR3nt: TGTGCCAGCAGTTTATACGGCGGGAGGGCCCTCGGGACAGATACGCAGTATTTT
j_gene: TRBJ2-1; d_gene: TRBD1; abundance: -; v_gene: TRBV29-1; CDR3aa: CSVEHRTGEQFF; CDR3nt: TGCAGCGTTGAACACCGGACAGGTGAGCAGTTCTTC
j_gene: TRBJ2-2; d_gene: TRBD1; abundance: -; v_gene: TRBV7-9; CDR3aa: CASRTGGAGELFF; CDR3nt: TGTGCCTCGCGGACAGGGGGTGCCGGGGAGCTGTTTTTT
j_gene: TRBJ2-5; d_gene: TRBD1; abundance: -; v_gene: TRBV27; CDR3aa: CASSFRGTGSETQYF; CDR3nt: TGTGCCAGCAGTTTTCGCGGGACAGGGTCAGAGACCCAGTACTTC
j_gene: TRBJ2-7; d_gene: -; abundance: once; v_gene: TRBV28; CDR3aa: CASSLLIVGYEQYF; CDR3nt: TGTGCCAGCAGTTTATTAATAGTAGGGTACGAGCAGTACTTC
j_gene: TRBJ2-7; d_gene: -; abundance: -; v_gene: TRBV30; CDR3aa: CAWSQDTGRIDEQYF; CDR3nt: TGTGCCTGGAGCCAAGATACAGGTCGAATCGACGAGCAGTACTTC
j_gene: TRBJ1-2; d_gene: -; abundance: -; v_gene: TRBV19; CDR3aa: CASSARAGGDGYTF; CDR3nt: TGTGCCAGTAGTGCCCGGGCGGGGGGCGATGGCTACACCTTC
j_gene: TRBJ2-6; d_gene: -; abundance: -; v_gene: TRBV7-8; CDR3aa: CASSSPRAGANVLTF; CDR3nt: TGTGCCAGCAGCTCTCCCCGCGCCGGGGCCAACGTCCTGACTTTC
j_gene: TRBJ1-3; d_gene: -; abundance: -; v_gene: TRBV4-1; CDR3aa: CASSRYGLNSGNTIYF; CDR3nt: TGCGCCAGCAGCCGATACGGCCTAAACTCTGGAAACACCATATATTTT
j_gene: TRBJ1-5; d_gene: -; abundance: -; v_gene: TRBV4-1; CDR3aa: CASSQDKESGPPQHF; CDR3nt: TGCGCCAGCAGCCAAGATAAGGAATCTGGGCCGCCCCAGCATTTT
j_gene: TRBJ2-3; d_gene: -; abundance: -; v_gene: TRBV23-1; CDR3aa: CASSYELTDTQYF; CDR3nt: TGCGCCAGCAGTTACGAACTTACAGATACGCAGTATTTT
j_gene: TRBJ2-3; d_gene: -; abundance: -; v_gene: TRBV25-1; CDR3aa: CASSTRARDTQYF; CDR3nt: TGTGCCAGCAGTACCCGGGCGCGAGATACGCAGTATTTT
j_gene: TRBJ2-7; d_gene: TRBD1; abundance: -; v_gene: TRBV4-3; CDR3aa: CASSRRDSPSYEQYF; CDR3nt: TGCGCCAGCAGCCGCCGGGACAGCCCGAGTTACGAGCAGTACTTC
j_gene: TRBJ2-3; d_gene: TRBD2; abundance: -; v_gene: TRBV5-4; CDR3aa: CATRQALAGDTDTQYF; CDR3nt: TGTGCCACCCGCCAAGCCCTAGCGGGAGACACAGATACGCAGTATTTT
j_gene: TRBJ2-5; d_gene: TRBD2; abundance: -; v_gene: TRBV10-2; CDR3aa: CASSDMTSGKETQYF; CDR3nt: TGCGCCAGCAGTGATATGACTAGCGGGAAAGAGACCCAGTACTTC
j_gene: TRBJ2-7; d_gene: -; abundance: -; v_gene: TRBV10-3; CDR3aa: CAISELAPGSSYEQYF; CDR3nt: TGTGCCATCAGTGAGCTAGCTCCCGGGAGCTCCTACGAGCAGTACTTC
j_gene: TRBJ2-7; d_gene: -; abundance: -; v_gene: TRBV27; CDR3aa: CASRLSNVGSYEQYF; CDR3nt: TGTGCCAGCAGACTTTCCAACGTGGGGTCCTACGAGCAGTACTTC
j_gene: TRBJ2-7; d_gene: TRBD2; abundance: -; v_gene: TRBV7-3; CDR3aa: CASSSSGGYEQYF; CDR3nt: TGTGCCAGCAGCTCGAGCGGGGGCTACGAGCAGTACTTC
j_gene: TRBJ1-3; d_gene: -; abundance: -; v_gene: TRBV29-1; CDR3aa: CSVRDIGDTIYF; CDR3nt: TGCAGCGTTCGGGACATAGGGGACACCATATATTTT
j_gene: TRBJ2-3; d_gene: TRBD1; abundance: -; v_gene: TRBV16; CDR3aa: CASSPRTGMTDTQYF; CDR3nt: TGTGCCAGCAGCCCCCGGACAGGGATGACAGATACGCAGTATTTT
j_gene: TRBJ2-1; d_gene: -; abundance: -; v_gene: TRBV18; CDR3aa: CASSTRLDNEQFF; CDR3nt: TGTGCCAGCTCCACAAGACTCGACAATGAGCAGTTCTTC
j_gene: TRBJ1-1; d_gene: -; abundance: -; v_gene: TRBV2; CDR3aa: CASQDGTNTEAFF; CDR3nt: TGTGCCAGCCAGGACGGAACTAACACTGAAGCTTTCTTT
j_gene: TRBJ2-7; d_gene: TRBD2; abundance: -; v_gene: TRBV4-2; CDR3aa: CASSQSGGYYEQYF; CDR3nt: TGTGCCAGCAGCCAATCGGGGGGTTACTACGAGCAGTACTTC
j_gene: TRBJ2-2; d_gene: -; abundance: -; v_gene: TRBV7-9; CDR3aa: CASSLGQGGTGELFF; CDR3nt: TGTGCCAGCAGCTTGGGGCAGGGGGGCACCGGGGAGCTGTTTTTT
j_gene: TRBJ1-2; d_gene: -; abundance: -; v_gene: TRBV28; CDR3aa: CASSPRRTVFNYGYTF; CDR3nt: TGTGCCAGCAGTCCCCGGCGGACAGTCTTTAACTATGGCTACACCTTC
j_gene: TRBJ2-3; d_gene: -; abundance: -; v_gene: TRBV5-1; CDR3aa: CASSSVGSTDTQYF; CDR3nt: TGCGCCAGCAGCTCGGTGGGTAGCACAGATACGCAGTATTTT
j_gene: TRBJ2-6; d_gene: -; abundance: -; v_gene: TRBV6-5; CDR3aa: CASRPASSGANVLTF; CDR3nt: TGTGCCAGCAGACCCGCAAGCTCTGGGGCCAACGTCCTGACTTTC
j_gene: TRBJ1-1; d_gene: TRBD1; abundance: -; v_gene: TRBV28; CDR3aa: CASIPRGGRSVYSEAFF; CDR3nt: TGTGCCAGCATTCCAAGAGGGGGCCGAAGTGTTTACTCTGAAGCTTTCTTT
j_gene: TRBJ2-1; d_gene: -; abundance: -; v_gene: TRBV11-2; CDR3aa: CASSRLGLTYNEQFF; CDR3nt: TGTGCCAGCAGCCGACTTGGACTCACCTACAATGAGCAGTTCTTC
j_gene: TRBJ2-1; d_gene: -; abundance: -; v_gene: TRBV6-6; CDR3aa: CASSHGGPSSYNEQFF; CDR3nt: TGTGCCAGCAGTCACGGTGGACCGAGCTCCTACAATGAGCAGTTCTTC
j_gene: TRBJ1-2; d_gene: -; abundance: -; v_gene: TRBV11-2; CDR3aa: CASSPPDSLYGYTF; CDR3nt: TGTGCCAGCAGCCCCCCCGACTCGCTCTATGGCTACACCTTC
j_gene: TRBJ2-7; d_gene: -; abundance: -; v_gene: TRBV6-5; CDR3aa: CASSYSSPGTYEQYF; CDR3nt: TGTGCCAGCAGTTACTCGAGTCCGGGGACCTACGAGCAGTACTTC
j_gene: TRBJ2-1; d_gene: -; abundance: -; v_gene: TRBV30; CDR3aa: CAWSPPGRRINNEQFF; CDR3nt: TGTGCCTGGAGTCCCCCAGGACGGCGCATTAACAATGAGCAGTTCTTC
j_gene: TRBJ2-1; d_gene: -; abundance: -; v_gene: TRBV7-9; CDR3aa: CASTFTRATDGNEQFF; CDR3nt: TGTGCCAGCACCTTTACCCGGGCCACCGACGGCAATGAGCAGTTCTTC
j_gene: TRBJ2-7; d_gene: -; abundance: -; v_gene: TRBV6-5; CDR3aa: CASRRGAGYEQYF; CDR3nt: TGTGCCAGCAGGAGGGGGGCGGGGTACGAGCAGTACTTC
j_gene: TRBJ1-1; d_gene: -; abundance: -; v_gene: TRBV5-1; CDR3aa: CASRPVGGQTEAFF; CDR3nt: TGCGCCAGCAGGCCCGTTGGGGGGCAGACTGAAGCTTTCTTT
j_gene: TRBJ2-1; d_gene: TRBD2; abundance: -; v_gene: TRBV7-2; CDR3aa: CASSLLAGGRSEQFF; CDR3nt: TGTGCCAGCAGCTTACTAGCGGGAGGGCGAAGTGAGCAGTTCTTC
j_gene: TRBJ2-7; d_gene: -; abundance: once; v_gene: TRBV7-3; CDR3aa: CASSLTWAAEQYF; CDR3nt: TGTGCCAGCAGCTTAACGTGGGCCGCGGAGCAGTACTTC